What follows are 16 T cell receptor beta chains derived from one specimen sequenced in a study of OX40 agonist ivuxolimab in advanced cancers. The library was generated by the immunoSEQ multiplex PCR assay. Held by TCRdb, this immuneACCESS table contains in-frame sequences only and omits some clones. Under half of the omission traces to an unresolved V gene where checked; the cause of the rest is unknown. The sample includes 50,000 to 70,000 clones, with over 75% observed a single time. In total, the top ten clones hold over 8.5% of the sample. The source material was CD4+ or CD8+ T cells sorted from blood, sampled in a trial of the OX40 agonist ivuxolimab. The source is an adult with an advanced solid tumor such as melanoma, head and neck, liver or kidney cancer.

This clone is a singleton in its sample. The V call is TRBV4-1, the J call TRBJ1-6; 11 bases map to TRBD1. Looked up from germline, CDR1 is MGHRA and CDR2 is YSYEKL. Trimming took 2 bases from V and 6 from J; bases not matched to a gene: 12. This CDR3 has 19 residues. CDR3 DNA: TGCGCCAGCAGCCAAAGCCCCCTAGGACAGGGGGCCAGTAATTCACCCCTCCACTTT. It yields the protein CASSQSPLGQGASNSPLHF.

V usage is TRBV6-1 and J usage is TRBJ1-5; 8 positions agree with TRBD1. V trimming: 6 bases; J trimming: 6 bases; junction bases outside the gene matches: 4. Germline CDR1 MNHNS, CDR2 SASEGT. The CDR3 length is 13 residues. This CDR3 reads CASSQGALQPQHF. The CDR3 nucleotides are TGTGCCAGCAGCCAGGGGGCTCTTCAGCCCCAGCATTTT.

The chain is built from TRBV27 and TRBJ2-7; tentatively, D is TRBD1 or TRBD2 (6 bases each). The CDR3 length is 14 residues. The V end was cut by 6 bases, the J end by 1 base, with 13 bases between. Germline CDR1 MNHEY, CDR2 SMNVEV (reference sequence). The CDR3 DNA reads TGTGCCAGCAGCCGACTAGGGGGGTCCTACGAGCAGTACTTC. This encodes CASSRLGGSYEQYF.

The chain joins TRBV4-3 to TRBJ2-7; D unresolved. V was trimmed by 0 bases and J by 4 bases, leaving 19 bases between them. Germline V gene data show CDR1 as LGHNA and CDR2 as YSLEER. This CDR3 has 17 amino acids. The CDR3 here is CASSQDSRPDPWYEQYF. The DNA for the CDR3 is TGCGCCAGCAGCCAAGATTCCCGGCCAGACCCTTGGTACGAGCAGTACTTC.

V and J are TRBV5-1 and TRBJ2-7; D is possibly TRBD1 (7 bases). Germline loops: CDR1 SGHRS, CDR2 YFSETQ. V was cut by 4 bases and J by 4 bases, with 21 bases left in between. CDR3 length equals 16 residues. This chain's CDR3 is CASSPGEDRRLYEQYF. CDR3 sequence (DNA): TGCGCCAGCAGCCCCGGGGAGGACAGGCGATTGTACGAGCAGTACTTC.

The J gene is TRBJ2-1, the V gene TRBV4-3, with D possibly being TRBD2 (5 bases). The CDR3 has 15 amino acids. Germline CDR1 and CDR2: LGHNA and YSLEER. V was trimmed by 4 bases and J by 12 bases, leaving 22 bases between them. In DNA form, the CDR3 reads TGCGCCAGCAGCCCTCTAGCAGGAACTACACGTTGGCAGTTCTTC. Translating gives CASSPLAGTTRWQFF.

The chain carries TRBV19 and TRBJ1-2, with TRBD1 as a possible D gene (6 bases). The CDR3 covers 13 residues. Germline assignment: CDR1 LNHDA and CDR2 SQIVND (reference sequence). V lost 3 bases, J lost 3 bases, and 8 bases lay in between. The DNA for the CDR3 is TGTGCCAGTAGTATTGGACAGTACTATGGCTACACCTTC. It yields the protein CASSIGQYYGYTF.

This chain connects TRBV7-2 to TRBJ2-7, with 11 bases lining up with TRBD2. V shed 4 bases and J 4 bases; nucleotides not matched to a gene: 6. The CDR3 is 15 amino acids. From germline, CDR1 is SGHTA and CDR2 FQGNSA. The CDR3 reads CASSWPGLAAYEQYF. The DNA for the CDR3 is TGTGCCAGCAGCTGGCCGGGACTAGCGGCTTACGAGCAGTACTTC.

With respect to this clone: A far larger clone differs by one base, so this is likely a read error. The rearrangement uses TRBV7-9 and TRBJ1-2; D is perhaps TRBD1 (6 bases). The length of the CDR3 is 14 residues. Germline-derived CDR1 and CDR2 are SEHNR and FQNEAQ (reference sequence). Deletions cut 3 bases from V and 7 bases from J, with 15 bases between. As DNA, the CDR3 is TGTGCCAGCAGCTTCGCGATGGGGGGGCCTGGCTACACCTTC. It yields the protein CASSFAMGGPGYTF. Full variable domain (remainder filled in from reference TRBV7-9 and TRBJ1-2): DTGVSQNPRHKITKRGQNVTFRCDPISEHNRLYWYRQTLGQGPEFLTYFQNEAQLEKSRLLSDRFSAERPKGSFSTLEIQRTEQGDSAMYLCASSFAMGGPGYTFGSGTRLTVV.

The chain recombines TRBV27 with TRBJ2-1; TRBD1 matches 9 bases. Germline CDR1 is MNHEY and CDR2 is SMNVEV (reference sequence). V shed 8 bases, J shed 7 bases, and the junction held 9 bases outside the gene matches. This CDR3 comprises 14 residues. The CDR3 nucleotides are TGTGCCAGCCTCGGACAGGGGTGGTTGAATGAGCAGTTCTTC. This translates into CASLGQGWLNEQFF.

V and J are TRBV6-5 and TRBJ2-1; D unclear. Trimming cost V 6 bases and J 8 bases, with 20 bases left between them. This CDR3 is 15 amino acids long. The germline CDR1 and CDR2 sequences are MNHEY and SVGAGI. CDR3 sequence reads: CASRPLGNLLDEQFF. The CDR3 nucleotides are TGTGCCAGCAGGCCACTGGGGAATTTGTTGGATGAGCAGTTCTTC.

This chain uses TRBV27 with TRBJ2-1, with D possibly being TRBD2 (6 bases). This CDR3 spans 16 amino acids. V was cut by 3 bases and J by 2 bases, with 14 bases left in between. From germline, CDR1 is MNHEY and CDR2 SMNVEV (reference sequence). The chain's CDR3 is CASSFGGAGPYNEQFF. CDR3 nucleotides: TGTGCCAGCAGTTTTGGCGGGGCCGGCCCCTACAATGAGCAGTTCTTC.

The chain uses TRBV5-4 and TRBJ2-1; D possibly corresponds to TRBD1 (6 bases). Germline loops: CDR1 SGHNT, CDR2 YYREEE (reference sequence). The CDR3 has 12 residues. Deletions cut 0 bases from V and 10 bases from J, with 8 bases between. The CDR3 coding sequence is TGTGCCAGCAGCTTGGGAGGGGGAGAGCAGTTCTTC. Its protein is CASSLGGGEQFF.

The rearrangement joins TRBV19 to TRBJ2-2; no clear D. Germline V gene data show CDR1 as LNHDA and CDR2 as SQIVND (reference sequence). There are 11 residues in the CDR3. V lost 2 bases to trimming and J lost 5 bases, with 0 bases between them. CDR3 coding DNA: TGTGCCAGTAGTATAACCGGGGAGCTGTTTTTT. Translating it yields CASSITGELFF.

The CDR3 loop reads CATGNRGFYEQYV. The CDR3, as DNA: TGTGCCACAGGAAACAGGGGGTTCTACGAGCAGTACGTC. The gene calls are TRBV15 and TRBJ2-7; 8 bases are shared with TRBD1. The CDR3 totals 13 residues. Germline CDR1 and CDR2: LNHNV and YYDKDF (reference sequence). V trimming: 9 bases; J trimming: 3 bases; junction bases outside the gene matches: 7.

The gene calls are TRBV10-3 and TRBJ2-1; TRBD1 matches 12 bases. V dropped 7 bases and J dropped 9; count of bases not matched to a gene: 13. The CDR3 spans 16 residues. Germline CDR1 ENHRY, CDR2 SYGVKD. This CDR3 is CAITRYTGQGAGEQFF. CDR3 nucleotides: TGTGCCATCACCAGATATACGGGACAGGGGGCTGGTGAGCAGTTCTTC.